This T cell receptor beta chain was retrieved from a study of blood T cell repertoires in COVID-19. Study at large: The study drew acute and convalescent COVID-19 samples from the United States, Italy and Spain. PBMCs, B-cell-depleted T cells, or T cells provided the cDNA or gDNA that made up the material.

From germline, CDR1 is MNHNS and CDR2 SASEGT. The CDR3 totals 18 residues. Germline trimming cut 2 bases from V and 0 bases from J; bases unmatched to any gene: 12. As handled by the study authors: Scientists estimated how many nucleated cells there were by amplifying reference gene primers. The method was immunoSEQ multiplex PCR; TCRdb's version includes in-frame clones alone and lacks a portion of them. V and J calls and clone size come straight from that table; D and trimming were deduced from the DNA. This table has fewer than 90,000 clones, 84% appearing once. Sequenced input: peripheral blood. The source is an older man with acute or convalescent COVID-19. This sequence joins TRBV6-1 and TRBJ2-7; 8 nucleotides agree with TRBD1. The CDR3 here is CASSEMGAQGAPSYEQYF. The CDR3 nucleotides are TGTGCCAGCAGTGAAATGGGGGCGCAGGGGGCACCCTCCTACGAGCAGTACTTC.